Described below is a single TCR beta chain sequence and its context. The data were taken from a study of blood T cell repertoires in COVID-19. Looking at the study overall: The samples span acute and convalescent COVID-19 from the United States, Italy and Spain. T cells, B-cell-depleted T cells, or PBMCs supplied cDNA or gDNA.

Data came from immunoSEQ multiplex PCR; TCRdb stores just in-frame clones and leaves some out. This table holds roughly 250,000 clones, roughly nine tenths found once. Those who participated ranged in age from roughly 18 to 89 years and resided in some 24 US areas. Participants had their cohort set by participant-reported clinical history. Sequenced material: PBMCs or T cells enriched from blood (not recorded which). This clonotype was obtained from a woman younger than 35 who had recovered from COVID-19.

The CDR3, as DNA: TGTGCCATCAAGCCCGGGCGGGGGCCGTGGGAAGAGACCCAGTACTTC. Its protein product is CAIKPGRGPWEETQYF. The V and J genes are TRBV10-3 and TRBJ2-5; maybe TRBD2 (7 bases). Germline V lookup: CDR1 ENHRY, CDR2 SYGVKD. There are 16 residues in the CDR3. V lost 7 bases, J lost 3 bases, and 21 bases lay in between.